The 21 T cell receptor beta chains in this list originate from one sample, sequenced in a study of technical replicates of blood from a few donors. The data were produced by immunoSEQ multiplex PCR, yet TCRdb's version contains in-frame clones alone and is incomplete. Here the sample spans 80,000 to 85,000 clones, approximately 89% being singletons. Sample: T cells isolated from PBMCs. The receptors originated from a human donor in good health.

V and J are TRBV7-9 and TRBJ2-7, with TRBD1 identical over 7 bases. J lost 1 base, V lost 5 bases, and 2 bases had no gene match. From germline, CDR1 is SEHNR and CDR2 FQNEAQ (reference sequence). CDR3 size: 13 residues. In nucleotides, the CDR3 is TGTGCCAGCAGCCAACAGGGGTCCTACGAGCAGTACTTC. Amino acid sequence: CASSQQGSYEQYF.

The chain is built from TRBV10-3 and TRBJ2-1; 7 nucleotides match TRBD1. V dropped 10 bases and J dropped 8; count of bases not matched to a gene: 11. Germline V lookup: CDR1 ENHRY, CDR2 SYGVKD. This CDR3 is built from 13 residues. CDR3: CATRIPGQYEQFF. Written as DNA, the CDR3 is TGTGCCACCAGAATACCGGGACAGTATGAGCAGTTCTTC.

V and J are TRBV5-4 and TRBJ2-5; D not certain. Germline lookup yields CDR1 SGHNT and CDR2 YYREEE (reference sequence). Trimming removed 2 bases at V and 2 bases at J, with 10 bases between. The CDR3 spans 14 residues. The CDR3 loop reads CASSFTVTQETQYF. The CDR3, as DNA: TGTGCCAGCAGCTTTACAGTTACTCAAGAGACCCAGTACTTC. Drawing the rest from reference TRBV5-4 and TRBJ2-5, the complete variable domain is ETGVTQSPTHLIKTRGQQVTLRCSSQSGHNTVSWYQQALGQGPQFIFQYYREEENGRGNFPPRFSGLQFPNYSSELNVNALELDDSALYLCASSFTVTQETQYFGPGTRLLVL.

The chain couples TRBV18 to TRBJ2-1, with D maybe TRBD2 (5 bases). This CDR3 is 14 amino acids long. Germline V lookup: CDR1 KGHSH, CDR2 LQKENI. The V end was cut by 4 bases, the J end by 5 bases, with 12 bases between. The CDR3 sequence is CASSQGGPHNEQFF. CDR3 DNA sequence: TGTGCCAGCTCACAGGGCGGGCCCCACAATGAGCAGTTCTTC. Looking up the rest from reference TRBV18 and TRBJ2-1 gives the full variable domain: NAGVMQNPRHLVRRRGQEARLRCSPMKGHSHVYWYRQLPEEGLKFMVYLQKENIIDESGMPKERFSAEFPKEGPSILRIQQVVRGDSAAYFCASSQGGPHNEQFFGPGTRLTVL.

This chain links TRBV28 with TRBJ1-4; D call uncertain. This CDR3 contains 14 residues. Trimming pared 5 bases from V and 3 bases from J, leaving 10 bases between. CDR1 and CDR2 (germline): MDHEN, SYDVKM. CDR3 protein: CASSLLFSNEKLFF. As DNA, the CDR3 is TGTGCCAGCAGTCTGCTATTCTCTAATGAAAAACTGTTTTTT.

The gene calls are TRBV19 and TRBJ1-2, with D perhaps TRBD1 (5 bases). CDR3 length: 12 amino acids. The V gene's germline CDR1 is LNHDA and CDR2 SQIVND (reference sequence). The V end was cut by 7 bases, the J end by 10 bases, with 16 bases between. The CDR3 DNA reads TGTGCCAGTATGGGAGGGGACGCGGACTACACCTTC. Translating gives CASMGGDADYTF.

The J gene is TRBJ2-2, the V gene TRBV10-3; TRBD2 aligns across 10 bases. The V gene's germline CDR1 is ENHRY and CDR2 SYGVKD. The CDR3 loop spans 16 amino acids. The V gene end was trimmed by 3 bases and the J gene end by 7 bases; junction bases not matched to a gene: 8. The CDR3: CAISEESLAGDGELFF. For the CDR3, the DNA is TGTGCCATCAGTGAAGAAAGTCTAGCGGGAGACGGGGAGCTGTTTTTT.

This chain uses TRBV7-2 with TRBJ2-3; TRBD2 matches 9 bases. The CDR3 has 15 residues. After removal of 3 bases from V and 2 bases from J, the junction contained 3 bases not matched to a gene. The germline CDR1 and CDR2 sequences are SGHTA and FQGNSA. The CDR3 DNA is TGTGCCAGCAGCTTTAGCGGGAGCGCCACAGATACGCAGTATTTT. Protein sequence: CASSFSGSATDTQYF.

This chain uses TRBV5-6 with TRBJ2-7; 7 bases fit TRBD1. This CDR3 comprises 14 residues. V shed 0 bases, J shed 3 bases, and the junction held 3 bases outside the gene matches. Germline values: CDR1 SGHDT, CDR2 YYEEEE. CDR3 coding DNA: TGTGCCAGCAGCTTGGTGACAGGGCTCTACGAGCAGTACTTC. It specifies CASSLVTGLYEQYF.

V gene TRBV4-2 combines with J gene TRBJ1-2, with 8 bases identical to TRBD1. Trimming took 4 bases from V and 0 from J; bases not matched to a gene: 4. Germline-derived CDR1 and CDR2 are LGHNA and YNFKEQ. This CDR3 region has 15 residues. The DNA for the CDR3 is TGTGCCAGCAGCCGGGGACAGGAGGCTAACTATGGCTACACCTTC. Its protein product is CASSRGQEANYGYTF.

V gene TRBV5-1 combines with J gene TRBJ2-7; D is ambiguous. Germline lookup yields CDR1 SGHRS and CDR2 YFSETQ. CDR3 length: 17 amino acids. Between the trimmed V and J ends, which lost 2 bases and 2 bases, there was a span of 20 bases. The CDR3 sequence: CASSFSQYRTPAYEQYF. CDR3 bases: TGCGCCAGCAGCTTCTCCCAGTACAGAACTCCAGCCTACGAGCAGTACTTC.

The chain joins TRBV6-6 to TRBJ2-3; TRBD1 agrees at 10 bases. The length of the CDR3 is 15 residues. After removal of 0 bases from V and 6 bases from J, the junction contained 3 bases not matched to a gene. Looked up from germline, CDR1 is MNHNY and CDR2 is SVGAGI (reference sequence). The CDR3 region has the DNA TGTGCCAGCAGTTACTCGACAGGGGGCTTCGATACGCAGTATTTT. Residues: CASSYSTGGFDTQYF.

The V gene is TRBV6-5, the J gene TRBJ2-7; D gene unclear. The germline V gene encodes CDR1 MNHEY and CDR2 SVGAGI. The CDR3 is 14 residues long. Trimming left V 5 bases short and J 2 bases short, with 13 bases between. This CDR3 is CASSDPLRPYEQYF. The CDR3 DNA follows: TGTGCCAGCAGTGACCCCCTGAGGCCCTACGAGCAGTACTTC.

The J gene is TRBJ2-7, the V gene TRBV6-1; TRBD1 might be the D (6 bases). The CDR3 totals 14 residues. Germline loops: CDR1 MNHNS, CDR2 SASEGT. Deletions cut 8 bases from V and 5 bases from J, with 19 bases between. The CDR3 loop is CASSRKTGYDEQYF. In nucleotides, the CDR3 is TGTGCCAGCTCAAGAAAGACAGGATACGACGAGCAGTACTTC.

The genes are TRBV2 and TRBJ2-2; tentatively, D is TRBD1 (6 bases). This CDR3 spans 15 amino acids. From germline, CDR1 is SNHLY and CDR2 FYNNEI. Trimming left V 8 bases short and J 1 base short, with 14 bases between. The DNA of the CDR3 is TGTGCCAGCGAGGTAGGACAGTTGAACACCGGGGAGCTGTTTTTT. Translated, it gives CASEVGQLNTGELFF.

This sequence joins TRBV18 and TRBJ1-1; TRBD1 is a possible D gene (5 bases). V was cut by 3 bases and J by 7 bases, with 9 bases left in between. The CDR3 is 12 amino acids. CDR1 is KGHSH, CDR2 LQKENI, per germline. In DNA form, the CDR3 reads TGTGCCAGCTCACCCGGGGGACGTGAAGCTTTCTTT. Its protein product is CASSPGGREAFF.

V and J are TRBV7-2 and TRBJ1-2; D unresolved. The germline gives CDR1 SGHTA, CDR2 FQGNSA. The length of the CDR3 is 14 residues. Trimming took 0 bases from V and 2 from J, leaving 7 bases between them. The DNA for the CDR3 is TGTGCCAGCAGCTTAGCTGCCGGGAACTATGGCTACACCTTC. Its protein product is CASSLAAGNYGYTF. The variable domain in full, with the rest retrieved from reference TRBV7-2 and TRBJ1-2, is GAGVSQSPSNKVTEKGKDVELRCDPISGHTALYWYRQSLGQGLEFLIYFQGNSAPDKSGLPSDRFSAERTGGSVSTLTIQRTQQEDSAVYLCASSLAAGNYGYTFGSGTRLTVV.

In its sample, this clone was seen a few times. This chain links TRBV30 with TRBJ1-1, with D unclear. The germline V and J ends were trimmed by 0 bases and 1 base, with 6 bases remaining between them. The CDR3 length is 13 residues. The germline gives CDR1 GTSNPN, CDR2 SVGIG (reference sequence). This chain's CDR3 is CAWSVYRNTEAFF. The CDR3, as DNA: TGTGCCTGGAGTGTATATAGGAACACTGAAGCTTTCTTT.

This chain links TRBV11-2 with TRBJ2-6, with 7 bases that match TRBD2. CDR1 and CDR2 (germline): SGHAT, FQNNGV. The CDR3 loop spans 15 amino acids. Trimming removed 2 bases from V and 5 bases from J; junction bases left unmatched: 3. CDR3 loop: CASSLSGGWANVLTF. For the CDR3, the DNA is TGTGCCAGCAGCTTATCGGGAGGCTGGGCCAACGTCCTGACTTTC.

This clone was counted between two and nine times. The V and J genes are TRBV6-5 and TRBJ2-2; D remains ambiguous. V lost 6 bases and J lost 6, with 8 bases in between. Per germline, CDR1 MNHEY and CDR2 SVGAGI. The CDR3 is 12 amino acids. CDR3 in DNA: TGTGCCAGCAGAAAAGACTCCGGGGAGCTGTTTTTT. It translates to CASRKDSGELFF.

This sequence joins TRBV11-2 and TRBJ2-7, with 7 positions matching TRBD2. Germline lookup yields CDR1 SGHAT and CDR2 FQNNGV. Germline trimming cut 3 bases from V and 7 bases from J; bases unmatched to any gene: 9. The CDR3 has 14 residues. The CDR3 region is CASSLGREIEEQYF. The CDR3 nucleotides are TGTGCCAGCAGCTTGGGGAGGGAGATTGAAGAGCAGTACTTC.